A selection of T cell receptor beta chains follows, all from one sample in a study of blood T cell repertoires in COVID-19. Profiling relied on immunoSEQ multiplex PCR, and the TCRdb table lists in-frame clones only, not all of them. This sample has roughly 66,000 clones; approximately 82% occur once, and the top ten carry about 6.2%. The sequencing sample was made of peripheral blood. The receptor set was obtained from a man in his fifties or sixties with acute or convalescent COVID-19. CDR3s include the opening cysteine and the closing phenylalanine or tryptophan. The D gene is left open where the match is weak. Not every row has a clone size; where given, it reads once, few, many or a size class.

clone_size j_call d_call v_call cdr3_nt cdr3_aa
. TRBJ1-2 . TRBV9 TGTGCCAGCAGCGTAGAAACAGGGAACGGCTACACCTTC CASSVETGNGYTF
. TRBJ2-5 TRBD2 TRBV30 TGTGCCTGGAGCCTAGGGTCCGGGACTAGCGGGGGTGCACCCTGGCTCCAAGAGACCCAGTACTTC CAWSLGSGTSGGAPWLQETQYF
. TRBJ1-5 TRBD1 TRBV6-6 TGTGCCAGCAGTCGCCCCCGGGACAGGGGGACCGATAGCAATCAGCCCCAGCATTTT CASSRPRDRGTDSNQPQHF
. TRBJ2-5 TRBD2 TRBV4-2 TGTGCCAGCAGCCAAGAGCGCCTAGCGGCCGAAGAGACCCAGTACTTC CASSQERLAAEETQYF
. TRBJ1-1 . TRBV20-1 TGCAGTGCTAGTGGCCGCGGGAACACTGAAGCTTTCTTT CSASGRGNTEAFF
. TRBJ1-5 . TRBV30 TGTGCCTGGAGTGTCCCTCTTAGCAATCAGCCCCAGCATTTT CAWSVPLSNQPQHF
few TRBJ1-1 . TRBV15 TGTGCCACCAGCAGAGGCGGCACGAACACTGAAGCTTTCTTT CATSRGGTNTEAFF
few TRBJ1-5 TRBD1 TRBV19 TGTGCCAGTAGTTCCCGGACAGGGGTACGCAATCAGCCCCAGCATTTT CASSSRTGVRNQPQHF
. TRBJ2-1 . TRBV20-1 TGCAGTGCTAGTTCTCAACCTTCAGGTGGTGAGCAGTTCTTC CSASSQPSGGEQFF
. TRBJ2-5 . TRBV11-3 TGTGCCAGCAGCTTAAGGAGAGCTTTGTACCAAGAGACCCAGTACTTC CASSLRRALYQETQYF
. TRBJ1-1 . TRBV6-5 TGTGCCAGCACCAGAAGTTGGTTGAACACTGAAGCTTTCTTT CASTRSWLNTEAFF
. TRBJ1-1 TRBD1 TRBV4-1 TGCGCCAGCAGCCGAAAGGCCGGGGAGAGGGGGCCTGTTATGAACACTGAAGCTTTCTTT CASSRKAGERGPVMNTEAFF
. TRBJ2-7 . TRBV5-4 TGTGCCAGCAGCTTCAGGGACTACGAGCAGTACTTC CASSFRDYEQYF
. TRBJ2-5 . TRBV5-1 TGCGCCAGCAGCGCCAGGGGCTTCCAAGAGACCCAGTACTTC CASSARGFQETQYF
. TRBJ1-1 . TRBV5-6 TGTGCCAGCATCGAACTTACAGGCACTGAAGCTTTCTTT CASIELTGTEAFF
. TRBJ2-7 TRBD2 TRBV4-3 TGCGCCAGCAGTCGACTAGCGGGGGGGCCGCCCAACGAGCAGTACTTC CASSRLAGGPPNEQYF